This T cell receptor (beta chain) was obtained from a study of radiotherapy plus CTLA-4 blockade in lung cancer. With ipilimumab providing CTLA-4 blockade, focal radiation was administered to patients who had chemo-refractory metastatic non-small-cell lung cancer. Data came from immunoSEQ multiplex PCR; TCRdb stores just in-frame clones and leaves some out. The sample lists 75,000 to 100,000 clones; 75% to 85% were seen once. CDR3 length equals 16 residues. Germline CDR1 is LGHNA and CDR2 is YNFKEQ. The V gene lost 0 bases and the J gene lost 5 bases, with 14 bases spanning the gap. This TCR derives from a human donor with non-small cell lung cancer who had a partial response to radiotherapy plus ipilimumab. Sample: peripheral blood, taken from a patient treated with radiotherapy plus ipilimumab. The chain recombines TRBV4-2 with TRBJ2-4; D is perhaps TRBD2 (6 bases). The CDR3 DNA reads TGTGCCAGCAGCCAAGAACGACTAGTTTTGCAAAACATTCAGTACTTC. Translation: CASSQERLVLQNIQYF.